Below, one TCR beta chain is given with its context. The data originate from a study of blood T cell repertoires in COVID-19. Study details: Some COVID-19 samples were acute and others convalescent; all came from the United States, Italy and Spain. PBMCs, B-cell-depleted T cells, or T cells provided the cDNA or gDNA that made up the material.

Authors' data handling: Amplification from reference gene primers served as the basis for estimated nucleated cell counts. The repertoire was sequenced with immunoSEQ multiplex PCR; TCRdb's copy has only in-frame clones and lacks some. V and J calls and clone size follow that table, whereas D and trimming were derived from the DNA. The sample has about 190,000 clones; 82% are singletons. The CDR3 contains 16 residues. The germline V gene encodes CDR1 LGHNA and CDR2 YNFKEQ. V was cut by 3 bases and J by 0 bases, with 12 bases left in between. The chain uses TRBV4-2 and TRBJ1-3; D is ambiguous. Material: peripheral blood. The receptor was derived from a woman aged 25 to 45 with acute or convalescent COVID-19. The CDR3: CASSHQSGSSGNTIYF. The CDR3 nucleotides read TGTGCCAGCAGCCACCAAAGCGGGAGCTCTGGAAACACCATATATTTT.